This entry lists 3 T cell receptor beta chains sequenced from one sample in a study of PD-1 blockade in classical Hodgkin lymphoma. Produced via immunoSEQ multiplex PCR; TCRdb's table is partial and in-frame only. Found here are about 30,000 clones, around 67% of them singletons; the top ten hold approximately 16%. Every patient relapsed after autologous stem cell transplantation, and brentuximab vedotin exposure varied. This material consisted of peripheral blood mononuclear cells (PBMCs), taken before the second cycle of nivolumab. The receptors stem from a human donor with classical Hodgkin lymphoma.

This clone was found a few times. The chain employs TRBV30 and TRBJ2-5; perhaps TRBD2 as D (6 bases). The CDR3 loop spans 14 amino acids. CDR1 is GTSNPN and CDR2 is SVGIG in the germline V gene (reference sequence). V was pared by 4 bases and J by 3 bases, with 15 bases between. CDR3 in DNA: TGTGCCTGGACCCGAATCTGGGAGGAAGAGACCCAGTACTTC. It yields the protein CAWTRIWEEETQYF.

The CDR3 DNA sequence: TGTGCCAGCAGTGGCCTATACAGGTCCACTGAAGCTTTCTTT. Encoded protein: CASSGLYRSTEAFF. This sequence joins TRBV2 and TRBJ1-1, with a tentative D call TRBD1 (5 bases). In germline, CDR1 is SNHLY, CDR2 FYNNEI. Trimming removed 4 bases from V and 4 bases from J, with 13 bases in between. The CDR3 runs to 14 residues.

The table lists this clone with a count of one. This rearrangement joins TRBV10-1 to TRBJ2-1; possible D gene TRBD1, 5 bases. CDR1 and CDR2 from the germline V gene are WNHNN and SYGVQD (reference sequence). V was shortened by 6 bases and J by 8 bases, with 14 bases between the two germline ends. The CDR3 runs to 13 residues. CDR3 DNA: TGCGCCAGCAGGGCAGGGATGGGCCATGAGCAGTTCTTC. Residues: CASRAGMGHEQFF.